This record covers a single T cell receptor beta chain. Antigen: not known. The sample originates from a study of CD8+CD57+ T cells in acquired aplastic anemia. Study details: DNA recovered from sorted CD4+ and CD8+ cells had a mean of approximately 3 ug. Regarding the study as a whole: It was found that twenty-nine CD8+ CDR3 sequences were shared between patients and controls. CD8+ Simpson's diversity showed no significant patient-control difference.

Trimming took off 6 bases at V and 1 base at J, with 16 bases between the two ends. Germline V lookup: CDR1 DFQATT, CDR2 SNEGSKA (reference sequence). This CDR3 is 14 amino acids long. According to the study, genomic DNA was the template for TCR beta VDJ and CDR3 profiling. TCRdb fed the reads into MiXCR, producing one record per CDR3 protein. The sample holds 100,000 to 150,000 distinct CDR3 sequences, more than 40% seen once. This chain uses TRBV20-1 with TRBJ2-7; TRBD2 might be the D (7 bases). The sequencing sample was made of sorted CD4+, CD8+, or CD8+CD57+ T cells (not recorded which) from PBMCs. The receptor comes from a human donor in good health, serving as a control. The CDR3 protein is CSAFGGGASYEQYF. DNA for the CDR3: TGCAGTGCCTTCGGTGGGGGGGCGTCCTACGAGCAGTACTTC.